This section outlines one T cell receptor (beta chain) sequence together with its context. The antigen remains undetermined. The germline V gene encodes CDR1 DFQATT and CDR2 SNEGSKA (reference sequence). The CDR3 has 16 amino acids. Losses at the gene ends were 0 bases for V and 1 base for J; bases not matched to a gene: 5. Amplification of TCR alpha and beta CDR3 regions from RNA used iRepertoire nested multiplex PCR. For one-step reverse transcription and amplification, about 90-450 ng of tissue mRNA or PBMC total RNA was used. From the multiplex PCR reads, TCRdb called clonotypes with MiXCR, one entry per CDR3 protein. The profile shows about 130,000 distinct CDR3 sequences, approximately 24% of them singletons. This entry is derived from a study of glioma-infiltrating T cells. General study points: Non-neoplastic patients had below-expected tissue-blood divergence, while all gliomas exceeded expectation. Tissue and blood shared very few CDR3 sequences.

The sample comprised glioma tissue, nonneoplastic brain tissue, or PBMCs (not recorded which). This TCR derives from a human donor with low-grade glioma or glioblastoma, undergoing nonglioma brain surgery, or in good health (not recorded which). The chain carries TRBV20-1 and TRBJ1-2; TRBD1 agrees at 10 bases. DNA of the CDR3: TGCAGTGCTAGAGAGCAGGGACAGGGGATTAACTATGGCTACACCTTC. Protein product: CSAREQGQGINYGYTF.